This T cell receptor (beta chain) came from a study of T-cell reconstitution after alpha-beta-depleted transplantation in children. Study results and caveats: Reportedly, alpha-beta T cells present about two months post-transplant originated from several hundred expanded clones of graft origin.

This clonotype has a handful of counts. Antigen specificity is unknown. Germline trimming cut 4 bases from V and 2 bases from J; bases unmatched to any gene: 10. The germline V gene has CDR1 MNHEY and CDR2 SMNVEV (reference sequence). The CDR3 is 16 amino acids. Library preparation (for TCRbeta) was performed with unique molecular identifiers. MiXCR was run by TCRdb on the PCR reads, yielding one entry per CDR3 protein. The table shows some 830,000 distinct CDR3 sequences, with 15% to 20% occurring only once. Sequencing was performed on PBMCs, mostly from graft donor cells, taken 360 days after TCRalphabeta/CD19-depleted stem cell transplant. The receptor's source is a male patient younger than 18 who had a stem cell transplant for acute lymphoblastic leukemia, so the T cells may come from the graft donor. The rearrangement joins TRBV27 to TRBJ2-7; 8 bases align to TRBD2. CDR3 sequence: CASSWVSGATTYEQYF. CDR3 nucleotide sequence: TGTGCCAGCAGTTGGGTTAGCGGGGCGACGACCTACGAGCAGTACTTC.